These 21 T cell receptor beta chains share one sample of origin, sequenced in a study of blood T cells in healthy people across ages (dated by TCRdb to the mid-2010s). The library came from 5' RACE. Data came from an Illumina HiSeq 2500. A second PCR of about 6 to 11 cycles was run with a J-beta primer mix and a sample-barcoded 5' primer. TCRdb reanalyzed the raw reads on its own, using fastp at Q25 for trimming and MiXCR for clone calling, and kept in-frame beta chains. All rows with the same CDR3 protein become a single entry with the most common DNA and genes. This sample lists hundreds of thousands of distinct CDR3 sequences; about 34% were detected once. The ten largest account for approximately 13% of the sample. Sequenced input: blood. The receptors were sampled from a man aged 18 to 30 in good health.

This clonotype turned up a few times. The chain carries TRBV27 and TRBJ2-1, with 14 nucleotides matching TRBD2. Germline lookup yields CDR1 MNHEY and CDR2 SMNVEV (reference sequence). Trimming at V came to 5 bases and at J to 12 bases, leaving 3 bases not matched to a gene. This CDR3 comprises 13 residues. CDR3: CASSRLAGGGQFF. The DNA for the CDR3 is TGTGCCAGCAGTAGACTAGCGGGGGGGGGGCAGTTCTTC.

This clonotype showed up many times. The chain links TRBV5-1 to TRBJ2-7; 10 bases are a match to TRBD1. V shed 0 bases, J shed 3 bases, and the junction held 6 bases outside the gene matches. The CDR3 runs 16 residues. Per the germline V gene, CDR1 is SGHRS and CDR2 is YFSETQ. This chain's CDR3 is CASSLATGTGVYEQYF. The DNA for the CDR3 is TGCGCCAGCAGCTTGGCGACCGGGACAGGGGTCTACGAGCAGTACTTC.

In its sample, this clonotype was seen once. As DNA, the CDR3 is TGCAGTGCCCCTAGACCAGGGTATGAGCAGTTCTTC. Its protein product is CSAPRPGYEQFF. The chain recombines TRBV20-1 with TRBJ2-1, with a tentative D call TRBD1 (5 bases). Germline CDR1 is DFQATT and CDR2 is SNEGSKA (reference sequence). This CDR3 has 12 amino acids. V lost 6 bases to trimming and J lost 8 bases, with 14 bases between them.

The DNA of the CDR3 is TGTGCCAGCAGTTACCCGCAGGGGTCTCGTATCACAGATACGCAGTATTTT. Translating gives CASSYPQGSRITDTQYF. The V and J genes are TRBV6-6 and TRBJ2-3; possibly TRBD1 for D (6 bases). CDR1 and CDR2 (germline): MNHNY, SVGAGI (reference sequence). Trimming stripped 2 bases from V and 2 bases from J, with 17 bases between. This CDR3 has 17 residues.

In this sample, this clonotype turned up many times. The chain has TRBV5-1 and TRBJ2-5, with 8 bases matching TRBD2. The trim removed 0 bases at V and 3 bases at J, leaving 4 bases unmatched. Germline V CDR1 and CDR2: SGHRS, YFSETQ. There are 15 residues in the CDR3. The CDR3 here is CASSLVGTSEETQYF. As DNA, the CDR3 is TGCGCCAGCAGCTTGGTGGGGACTAGTGAAGAGACCCAGTACTTC.

This clonotype was detected a few times. This chain uses TRBV5-1 with TRBJ2-1; D is ambiguous. Germline V gives CDR1 SGHRS, CDR2 YFSETQ. The V gene lost 2 bases and the J gene lost 8 bases, with 14 bases spanning the gap. The CDR3 runs 14 residues. Here the CDR3 DNA reads TGCGCCAGCAGCTTATTCAAGCTTCGCGATGAGCAGTTCTTC. Translated, it gives CASSLFKLRDEQFF.

The chain links TRBV20-1 to TRBJ2-7, with D tentatively TRBD2 (5 bases). CDR1 and CDR2 (germline): DFQATT, SNEGSKA (reference sequence). V shed 0 bases and J shed 6 bases, with 9 bases lying between them. This CDR3 is 12 amino acids long. CDR3 region: CSARDLGVEQYF. CDR3 DNA sequence: TGCAGTGCTAGAGATCTCGGGGTCGAGCAGTACTTC.

This clonotype was counted at least ten times. The chain has TRBV12-3 or TRBV12-4 and TRBJ2-3, with TRBD1 identical over 8 bases. The CDR3 covers 15 residues. The trim removed 8 bases at V and 2 bases at J, leaving 9 bases unmatched. The CDR3 sequence: CASSLTGVATDTQYF. The CDR3, as DNA: TGTGCCAGCTCCCTGACAGGGGTCGCCACAGATACGCAGTATTTT.

This clonotype was picked up a small number of times. The chain has TRBV2 and TRBJ2-6; D unresolved. V was trimmed by 6 bases and J by 5 bases, leaving 5 bases between them. Germline V gene lookup returns CDR1 SNHLY and CDR2 FYNNEI. The CDR3 loop spans 12 amino acids. CDR3 loop: CASRWRANVLTF. The DNA of the CDR3 is TGTGCCAGCAGGTGGAGGGCCAACGTCCTGACTTTC.

This chain links TRBV30 with TRBJ1-2, with D possibly being TRBD1 (5 bases). Trimming stripped 8 bases from V and 1 base from J, with 11 bases between. This CDR3 is 12 amino acids long. CDR1 is GTSNPN, CDR2 SVGIG, per germline (reference sequence). The CDR3 nucleotides read TGTGCCGGGGGACCGGATAACTATGGCTACACCTTC. Amino acids: CAGGPDNYGYTF. Combining the CDR3 with reference TRBV30 and TRBJ1-2 gives the whole variable domain SQTIHQWPATLVQPVGSPLSLECTVEGTSNPNLYWYRQAAGRGLQLLFYSVGIGQISSEVPQNLSASRPQDRQFILSSKKLLLSDSGFYLCAGGPDNYGYTFGSGTRLTVV.

In its sample, this clonotype was seen many times. The chain combines TRBV12-3 or TRBV12-4 with TRBJ2-7, with 9 bases fitting TRBD1. This CDR3 region has 15 residues. The ends lost 6 bases at V and 1 base at J; junction bases unmatched: 7. This CDR3 is CASRSTGTGSYEQYF. The CDR3 DNA reads as TGTGCCAGCAGAAGCACCGGGACAGGGTCCTACGAGCAGTACTTC.

This clonotype was detected only a few times. CDR3 sequence: CASSEAPLNSPLHF. The CDR3 nucleotides read TGTGCCAGCAGTGAAGCACCTCTTAATTCACCCCTCCACTTT. The V call is TRBV6-1, the J call TRBJ1-6; unclear D gene. Germline lookup yields CDR1 MNHNS and CDR2 SASEGT. This CDR3 region has 14 residues. Trimming cost V 0 bases and J 6 bases, with 6 bases left between them.

This sequence joins TRBV27 and TRBJ2-7; no definite D call. The germline gives CDR1 MNHEY, CDR2 SMNVEV (reference sequence). This CDR3 has 13 amino acids. The V end lost 4 bases, the J end lost 3 bases, and 10 bases lay between the germline ends. DNA for the CDR3: TGTGCCAGCAGTTGGCGTGAGGTCTACGAGCAGTACTTC. Amino acid sequence: CASSWREVYEQYF.

This clonotype has at least ten counts. The chain is built from TRBV4-3 and TRBJ1-4; D is ambiguous. The ends were cut back, 1 base at V and 4 bases at J, with 7 bases in the middle. This CDR3 has 14 amino acids. Germline lookup yields CDR1 LGHNA and CDR2 YSLEER. The CDR3 loop is CASSQARINEKLFF. For the CDR3, the DNA is TGCGCCAGCAGCCAAGCACGGATTAATGAAAAACTGTTTTTT.

V usage is TRBV18 and J usage is TRBJ2-7; possibly TRBD1 for D (6 bases). Germline loops: CDR1 KGHSH, CDR2 LQKENI. Trimming left V 5 bases short and J 4 bases short, with 24 bases between. This CDR3 has 17 amino acids. DNA for the CDR3: TGTGCCAGCTCAAGGGGAGTTACGGGACATACTCCATACGAGCAGTACTTC. The encoded protein is CASSRGVTGHTPYEQYF.

The table lists this clonotype with many counts. The genes are TRBV2 and TRBJ2-7, with 7 bases that match TRBD1. The J segment lost 2 bases and the V segment lost 6 bases, leaving 4 bases of the junction unmatched. Germline values: CDR1 SNHLY, CDR2 FYNNEI. The CDR3 runs to 13 residues. This chain's CDR3 is CASRLTGTYEQYF. As DNA, the CDR3 is TGTGCCAGCAGGTTGACAGGGACCTACGAGCAGTACTTC.

V is TRBV10-3 and J is TRBJ1-2, with TRBD1 identical over 9 bases. Trimming cost V 10 bases and J 6 bases; bases outside gene matches: 9. Germline CDR1 reads ENHRY; CDR2 reads SYGVKD. This CDR3 spans 13 amino acids. Here the CDR3 DNA reads TGTGCCAGCTCTACTGACAGGGGGAATGGCTACACCTTC. Its protein is CASSTDRGNGYTF.

There are a few counts of this clonotype. The chain carries TRBV5-1 and TRBJ2-5; TRBD1 aligns across 9 bases. CDR1 is SGHRS, CDR2 YFSETQ, per germline. This CDR3 has 16 residues. Trimming removed 4 bases from V and 3 bases from J; junction bases left unmatched: 10. Here the CDR3 DNA reads TGCGCCAGCAGCAACACCGGGACAGGGTCGGAAGAGACCCAGTACTTC. Translating gives CASSNTGTGSEETQYF.

This clonotype has a count of ten or more. The chain couples TRBV20-1 to TRBJ2-1, with D uncertain. With 6 bases removed from V and 4 bases from J, the gap between germline ends came to 16 bases. This CDR3 is 14 amino acids long. In germline, CDR1 is DFQATT, CDR2 SNEGSKA (reference sequence). The DNA for the CDR3 is TGCAGTGCCCGACCGGAACAGTTTTACAATGAGCAGTTCTTC. Translation: CSARPEQFYNEQFF.

About this clonotype: One junction end disagrees with the germline gene, perhaps due to a read error. The chain uses TRBV12-3 or TRBV12-4 and TRBJ2-3, with D tentatively TRBD2 (5 bases). There are 18 residues in the CDR3. In nucleotides, the CDR3 is TGTGCCAGCAGTCCGCTCGTCGGGAAGAGAGATAGCACAGATATGCAGTATTTT. It yields the protein CASSPLVGKRDSTDMQYF.

The chain joins TRBV20-1 to TRBJ2-3; D possibly corresponds to TRBD2 (6 bases). From germline, CDR1 is DFQATT and CDR2 SNEGSKA (reference sequence). Trimming left V 3 bases short and J 2 bases short, with 12 bases between. The CDR3 loop spans 14 amino acids. CDR3 residues: CSASVAGFTDTQYF. The CDR3 DNA reads as TGCAGTGCTAGTGTGGCGGGATTCACAGATACGCAGTATTTT.